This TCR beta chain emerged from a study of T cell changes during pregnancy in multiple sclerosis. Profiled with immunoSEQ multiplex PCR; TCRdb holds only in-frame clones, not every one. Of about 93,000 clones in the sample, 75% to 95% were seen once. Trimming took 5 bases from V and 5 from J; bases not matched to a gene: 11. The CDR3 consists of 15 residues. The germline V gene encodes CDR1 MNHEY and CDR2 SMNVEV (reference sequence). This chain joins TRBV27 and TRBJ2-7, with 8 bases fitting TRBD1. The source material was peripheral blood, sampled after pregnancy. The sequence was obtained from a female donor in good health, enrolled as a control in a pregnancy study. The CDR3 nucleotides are TGTGCCAGCAGTCCCTGGACAGGGAGAGGGGACGAGCAGTACTTC. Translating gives CASSPWTGRGDEQYF.